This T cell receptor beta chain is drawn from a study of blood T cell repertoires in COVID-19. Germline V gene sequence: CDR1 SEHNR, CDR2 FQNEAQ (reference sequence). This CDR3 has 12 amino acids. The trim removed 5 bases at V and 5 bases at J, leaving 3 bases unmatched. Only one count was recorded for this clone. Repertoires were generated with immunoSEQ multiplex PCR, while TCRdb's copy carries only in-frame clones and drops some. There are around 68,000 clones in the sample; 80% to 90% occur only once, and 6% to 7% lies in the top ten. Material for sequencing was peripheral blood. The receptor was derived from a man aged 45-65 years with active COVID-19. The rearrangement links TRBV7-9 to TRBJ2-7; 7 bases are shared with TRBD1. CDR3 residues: CASSRQGDEQYF. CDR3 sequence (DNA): TGTGCCAGCAGCCGACAGGGCGACGAGCAGTACTTC.